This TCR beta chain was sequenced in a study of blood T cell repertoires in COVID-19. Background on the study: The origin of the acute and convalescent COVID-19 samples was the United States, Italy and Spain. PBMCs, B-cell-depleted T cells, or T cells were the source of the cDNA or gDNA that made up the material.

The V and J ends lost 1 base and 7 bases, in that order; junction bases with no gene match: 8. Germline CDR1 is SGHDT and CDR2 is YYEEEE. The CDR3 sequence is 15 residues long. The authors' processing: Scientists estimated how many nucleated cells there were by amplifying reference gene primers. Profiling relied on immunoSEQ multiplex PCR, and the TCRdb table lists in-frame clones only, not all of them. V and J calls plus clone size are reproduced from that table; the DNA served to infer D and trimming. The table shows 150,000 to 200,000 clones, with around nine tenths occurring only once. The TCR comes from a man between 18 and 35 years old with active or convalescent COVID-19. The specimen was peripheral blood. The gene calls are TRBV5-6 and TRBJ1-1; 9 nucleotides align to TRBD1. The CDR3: CASSLTGGGDREAFF. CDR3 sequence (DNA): TGTGCCAGCAGCTTGACAGGGGGCGGTGATCGTGAAGCTTTCTTT.